Listed below are T cell receptor beta chains from one sample, sequenced in a study of blood T cells in healthy people across ages. TCRdb recomputed calls from the 5' RACE reads with MiXCR, one row per CDR3 protein. Counted here are roughly 680,000 distinct CDR3 sequences, roughly 49% occurring once; the ten biggest clones make up 25% to 35%. The material sequenced was blood. All receptors derive from a woman in her fifties or sixties in good health. The CDR3 runs from the conserved cysteine through the conserved F or W. The D gene is left open where the match is weak. The size entry is marked missing in some rows and otherwise reads once, few, many or a size class.

j_gene | v_gene | d_gene | abundance | CDR3nt | CDR3aa
TRBJ1-6 | TRBV12-3/TRBV12-4 | . | . | TGTGCCAGCAGTTTGGGACACTATAATTCACCCCTCCACTTT | CASSLGHYNSPLHF
TRBJ1-5 | TRBV9 | . | few | TGTGCCAGCAGCGTCGGATTGAATCAGCCCCAGCATTTT | CASSVGLNQPQHF
TRBJ2-7 | TRBV5-1 | . | . | TGCGCCAGCAGCTTGGCTACAGGGCCCGGAGCCTACGAGCAGTACTTC | CASSLATGPGAYEQYF
TRBJ2-3 | TRBV29-1 | TRBD2 | many | TGCAGCGTTGAAGATCGCGGGAGGGCCCCAGATACGCAGTATTTT | CSVEDRGRAPDTQYF
TRBJ2-1 | TRBV9 | . | few | TGTGCCAGCAGCGTAGAAGGGGTCGGACCCTACAATGAGCAGTTCTTC | CASSVEGVGPYNEQFF
TRBJ2-7 | TRBV28 | . | many | TGTGCCAGCACTGACCGTTACTCCTACGAGCAGTACTTC | CASTDRYSYEQYF
TRBJ2-5 | TRBV4-3 | TRBD2 | many | TGCGCCAGCAGCCAAGATGGAGTAGCGGGATACCAAGAGACCCAGTACTTC | CASSQDGVAGYQETQYF
TRBJ2-5 | TRBV7-7 | . | few | TGTGCCAGCAGCTTTACGTACCAAGAGACCCAGTACTTC | CASSFTYQETQYF
TRBJ2-1 | TRBV4-2 | TRBD2 | . | TGTGCCAGTACCTGGGGGAGGGCCGGTGGTAATGAGCAGTTCTTC | CASTWGRAGGNEQFF
TRBJ2-7 | TRBV27 | TRBD1 | few | TGTGCCAGCAGTAAATACGGGACAGTGGAGGAGCAGTACTTC | CASSKYGTVEEQYF
TRBJ2-2 | TRBV7-9 | . | . | TGTGCCAGCAGTCCCCGACAGGCCGGCGGGAAGAACACCGGGGAGCTGTTTTTT | CASSPRQAGGKNTGELFF
TRBJ2-7 | TRBV5-6 | TRBD2 | . | TGTGCCAGCAGACCCACTAGCGGGAGTCCCTACGAGCAGTACTTC | CASRPTSGSPYEQYF
TRBJ1-5 | TRBV20-1 | TRBD1 | . | TGCAGTGCTAGAGATGGTGGGACAGGGAACAATCAGCCCCAGCATTTT | CSARDGGTGNNQPQHF
TRBJ2-7 | TRBV9 | . | . | TGTGCCAGCGCGGAAGGGAACAATGAGCAGTACTTC | CASAEGNNEQYF
TRBJ2-3 | TRBV5-1 | TRBD2 | few | TGCGCCAGCAGTAGCGGACTAGCGGGTTTTAGCACAGATACGCAGTATTTT | CASSSGLAGFSTDTQYF
TRBJ1-6 | TRBV4-2 | . | . | TGTGCCAGCAGCCAAGATTACCTACAGGGAAGGGATTCACCCCTCCACTTT | CASSQDYLQGRDSPLHF
TRBJ2-1 | TRBV4-3 | TRBD2 | few | TGCGCCAGCAGCCTGTCGATAGCGGGAGATTTGAATGAGCAGTTCTTC | CASSLSIAGDLNEQFF
TRBJ2-5 | TRBV5-1 | . | . | TGCGCCAGCAGCCTTGATGTACTAGACGCGACCCAGTACTTC | CASSLDVLDATQYF
TRBJ1-1 | TRBV15 | . | . | TGTGCCACCAGCAGAGATGGAGGGGTCCCGGAAGCTTTCTTT | CATSRDGGVPEAFF
TRBJ2-5 | TRBV25-1 | . | . | TGTGCCAGCAGTGAATTGCTGCCTGACTCCGCGAGGCCTCAAGAGACCCAGTACTTC | CASSELLPDSARPQETQYF
TRBJ1-2 | TRBV28 | . | . | TGTGCCAGCAGTCAACAGGGACCCCACTATGGCTACACCTTC | CASSQQGPHYGYTF
TRBJ2-7 | TRBV6-2/TRBV6-3 | . | many | TGTGCCAGCAGTGACAGGCTGGAGCAGTACTTC | CASSDRLEQYF
TRBJ1-1 | TRBV5-1 | TRBD1 | . | TGCGCCAGCAGCAAGGACAGGGGGCCGACTGAAGCTTTCTTT | CASSKDRGPTEAFF
TRBJ2-2 | TRBV20-1 | . | . | TGCAGTGCTAGAATGCTAGGTAACACCGGGGAGCTGTTTTTT | CSARMLGNTGELFF
TRBJ2-3 | TRBV7-3 | . | few | TGTGCCAGCAGCACCTCAGGTCCGAGCACAGATACGCAGTATTTT | CASSTSGPSTDTQYF
TRBJ1-1 | TRBV7-9 | . | . | TGTGCCAGCAGCCCCATAGGGCCAGGGGACACTGAAGCTTTCTTT | CASSPIGPGDTEAFF
TRBJ2-7 | TRBV28 | . | . | TGTGCCAGCAGTTCCCTGGCTCCAGGGCGGTACGAGCAGTACTTC | CASSSLAPGRYEQYF
TRBJ2-6 | TRBV15 | TRBD1 | . | TGTGCCACCAGCAGGGGGACAGCTGGGGCCAACGTCCTGACTTTC | CATSRGTAGANVLTF
TRBJ2-4 | TRBV20-1 | . | . | TGCAGTGCTACCCAAGCGGAGACGGCCAAAAACATTCAGTACTTC | CSATQAETAKNIQYF
TRBJ2-1 | TRBV28 | TRBD1 | few | TGTGCCAGCGGAAGACAGGGGGGTTCCTACAATGAGCAGTTCTTC | CASGRQGGSYNEQFF
TRBJ1-2 | TRBV25-1 | . | . | TGTGCCAGCAGTGAATTGGGGCTGAGCGGCTACACCTTC | CASSELGLSGYTF
TRBJ1-2 | TRBV29-1 | . | . | TGCAGCGTTGGTTTGGGGGAACCCTTCTATGGCTACACCTTC | CSVGLGEPFYGYTF
TRBJ1-1 | TRBV29-1 | . | few | TGCAGCACCACAGGGAAAACGCCCACCACTGAAGCTTTCTTT | CSTTGKTPTTEAFF
TRBJ1-5 | TRBV4-3 | . | . | TGCGCCAGCAGCCTTACAGGAGATGGGCAGCCCCAGCATTTT | CASSLTGDGQPQHF
TRBJ1-2 | TRBV20-1 | TRBD1 | . | TGCAGTGCGAGGACAGGGACCAACTATGGCTACACCTTC | CSARTGTNYGYTF
TRBJ2-2 | TRBV7-3 | . | . | TGTGCCAGCAGCTTAATCTTTGGCACCGGGGAGCTGTTTTTT | CASSLIFGTGELFF
TRBJ2-3 | TRBV6-2/TRBV6-3 | TRBD1 | few | TGTGCCAGCAAGGGGACAGCTACAGATACGCAGTATTTT | CASKGTATDTQYF
TRBJ1-2 | TRBV7-2 | . | . | TGTGCCAGCAGCTTAGCGATGAGGGAACAGACCTATGGCTACACCTTC | CASSLAMREQTYGYTF
TRBJ2-5 | TRBV30 | . | . | TGTGCCTGGAGTGCCGGCAGCACCTGGCAAGAGACCCAGTACTTC | CAWSAGSTWQETQYF
TRBJ2-7 | TRBV10-3 | TRBD2 | . | TGTGCCATCAGTGATTCGGCGGGGGCCTACGAGCAGTACTTC | CAISDSAGAYEQYF
TRBJ2-7 | TRBV7-2 | . | many | TGTGCCAGCAGCCCAGTACGTAGGGGGACCCCTGTGTACTTC | CASSPVRRGTPVYF
TRBJ2-7 | TRBV7-2 | . | few | TGTGCCAGCACTACCATGGGGGGCTACGAGCAGTACTTC | CASTTMGGYEQYF
TRBJ2-1 | TRBV28 | . | . | TGTGCCAACAGCTCCATCATAGACAGGTACAATGAGCAGTTCTTC | CANSSIIDRYNEQFF
TRBJ2-5 | TRBV28 | . | . | TGTGCCAGCAGCACTCCCGGGACGAAGACCCAGTACTTC | CASSTPGTKTQYF
TRBJ2-5 | TRBV7-3 | TRBD2 | . | TGTGCCAGCAGCCTACTAGCGGGAGGACGACAAGAGACCCAGTACTTC | CASSLLAGGRQETQYF
TRBJ2-3 | TRBV7-2 | TRBD2 | . | TGTGCCAGCAGCTCTACTAGCGGGAGAGGGGCAGATACGCAGTATTTT | CASSSTSGRGADTQYF
TRBJ2-7 | TRBV10-3 | . | . | TGTGCCATCAGTGGACGGACAGCTCCCTACGAGCAGTACTTC | CAISGRTAPYEQYF